One sample yielded the 24 T cell receptor beta chains listed below, sequenced in a study of CD4 T cells in relation to SARS-CoV-2 and coronaviruses (dated by TCRdb to the early 2020s). The library was obtained by the immunoSEQ multiplex PCR assay. In TCRdb, the immuneACCESS table is reduced to in-frame sequences with V and J assigned. These tables do not hold every clone; where another copy was compared, an unresolved V gene accounts for under half, and the others remain unexplained. This sample holds 38,000 or so clones; approximately 80% were observed only once. The ten largest clones take up roughly 22% of the sample. These receptors' antigens are unknown. Sequenced sample: memory CD4+ T cells from PBMCs, cultured in vitro. What the cell subset or site label conveys for this sample: memory (non-naive) CD4+ T cells. Receptors originate from an adult with COVID-19.

This clone was counted only a few times. The rearrangement uses TRBV2 and TRBJ2-5; D remains ambiguous. Per germline, CDR1 SNHLY and CDR2 FYNNEI. Between the trimmed V and J ends, which lost 7 bases and 3 bases, there was a span of 6 bases. The CDR3 runs 11 residues. The CDR3 protein is CASTREETQYF. The CDR3 DNA sequence: TGTGCCAGCACCCGGGAAGAGACCCAGTACTTC. The full variable domain, with the rest looked up from reference TRBV2 and TRBJ2-5, is EPEVTQTPSHQVTQMGQEVILRCVPISNHLYFYWYRQILGQKVEFLVSFYNNEISEKSEIFDDQFSVERPDGSNFTLKIRSTKLEDSAMYFCASTREETQYFGPGTRLLVL.

This clone was seen a handful of times. The chain recombines TRBV6-4 with TRBJ2-2; 13 bases match TRBD2. J was trimmed by 4 bases and V by 4 bases; bases with no gene match: 0. This CDR3 is built from 15 residues. From germline, CDR1 is MRHNA and CDR2 SNTAGT. The CDR3 loop reads CASSGTSGSTGELFF. The DNA for the CDR3 is TGTGCCAGCAGTGGGACTAGCGGGAGCACCGGGGAGCTGTTTTTT.

The V gene is TRBV7-2, the J gene TRBJ2-3; D is undetermined. Between the trimmed V and J ends, which lost 5 bases and 0 bases, there was a span of 12 bases. The CDR3 spans 15 residues. The germline V gene encodes CDR1 SGHTA and CDR2 FQGNSA. The CDR3 DNA is TGTGCCAGCAGCCCACGGGCCAAAAGCACAGATACGCAGTATTTT. Protein: CASSPRAKSTDTQYF.

The V and J genes are TRBV5-1 and TRBJ1-6; a weak D match, TRBD1 (5 bases). CDR3 length equals 17 residues. V gave up 1 base and J gave up 6 bases, with 17 bases separating them. CDR1 and CDR2 from the germline V gene are SGHRS and YFSETQ. The CDR3 is CASSLRVRQGGNSPLHF. The CDR3 DNA sequence: TGCGCCAGCAGCTTGAGGGTGCGGCAGGGAGGTAATTCACCCCTCCACTTT.

This chain joins TRBV11-2 and TRBJ2-7; 11 bases map to TRBD2. CDR1 is SGHAT, CDR2 FQNNGV, per germline. V lost 5 bases and J lost 7; bases outside the gene matches: 10. This CDR3 has 15 amino acids. CDR3 protein: CASSRLAGRGGEQYF. The CDR3 coding sequence is TGTGCCAGCAGCCGACTAGCGGGACGGGGAGGGGAGCAGTACTTC.

The chain is built from TRBV2 and TRBJ1-5, with TRBD1 identical over 7 bases. CDR1 is SNHLY, CDR2 FYNNEI, per germline. The trim removed 9 bases at V and 3 bases at J, leaving 11 bases unmatched. The CDR3 runs to 15 residues. CDR3 bases: TGTGCCAGTCGGGAGGCGACAGGGAACAATCAGCCCCAGCATTTT. Encoded protein: CASREATGNNQPQHF.

The chain joins TRBV5-6 to TRBJ2-5, with D hard to call. CDR3 length: 13 amino acids. CDR1 is SGHDT and CDR2 is YYEEEE in the germline V gene. Trimming pared 4 bases from V and 1 base from J, leaving 8 bases between. The CDR3, as DNA: TGTGCCAGCAGCGGACCCCCCCAAGAGACCCAGTACTTC. Its translation is CASSGPPQETQYF.

This chain connects TRBV28 to TRBJ2-3, with a possible D match to TRBD2 (5 bases). V was clipped by 5 bases and J by 6 bases, with 18 bases between them. Germline values: CDR1 MDHEN, CDR2 SYDVKM. The CDR3 totals 15 residues. CDR3 coding DNA: TGTGCCAGCAGTCCCCTCTTGCGGGTTGGGGATACGCAGTATTTT. Translation gives CASSPLLRVGDTQYF.

This chain connects TRBV18 to TRBJ2-1; D is tentatively TRBD1 or TRBD2 (5 bases each). Germline CDR1 and CDR2: KGHSH and LQKENI. V shed 6 bases and J shed 3 bases, with 9 bases lying between them. The CDR3 sequence is 13 residues long. CDR3 nucleotides: TGTGCCAGCTCCCGGGACGGCTACAATGAGCAGTTCTTC. This codes for CASSRDGYNEQFF.

This clone was counted between two and nine times. V is TRBV5-6 and J is TRBJ2-6, with D possibly TRBD1 on 6 matching bases. Trimming removed 0 bases at V and 1 base at J, with 11 bases between. This CDR3 has 17 residues. Germline V CDR1 and CDR2: SGHDT, YYEEEE. CDR3 sequence (DNA): TGTGCCAGCAGCTTGGGCAGGGGATATTCTGGGGCCAACGTCCTGACTTTC. It specifies CASSLGRGYSGANVLTF.

V is TRBV12-3 or TRBV12-4 and J is TRBJ2-1; perhaps TRBD1 as D (5 bases). Trimming shortened V by 3 bases and J by 6 bases, and 9 bases separated the two germline ends. This CDR3 spans 13 amino acids. CDR3: CASSLSQGNEQFF. The CDR3, as DNA: TGTGCCAGCAGTTTGAGCCAGGGCAATGAGCAGTTCTTC.

This rearrangement joins TRBV2 to TRBJ1-5; D call uncertain. V was trimmed by 3 bases and J by 3 bases, leaving 3 bases between them. In germline, CDR1 is SNHLY, CDR2 FYNNEI. There are 12 residues in the CDR3. CDR3 sequence: CASSDDNQPQHF. The CDR3 DNA reads as TGTGCCAGCAGTGACGACAATCAGCCCCAGCATTTT.

The CDR3 region is CASSSSTRKLGQFF. The CDR3 bases are TGTGCCAGCAGCTCTTCGACTAGAAAACTTGGGCAGTTCTTC. V and J are TRBV7-3 and TRBJ2-1, with D maybe TRBD2 (6 bases). Per the germline V gene, CDR1 is SGHTA and CDR2 is FQGTGA. The V end was cut by 4 bases, the J end by 12 bases, with 19 bases between. There are 14 residues in the CDR3.

This clone was detected once. The rearrangement links TRBV19 to TRBJ2-3, with a tentative D call TRBD2 (6 bases). CDR1 and CDR2 from the germline V gene are LNHDA and SQIVND (reference sequence). The CDR3 runs to 14 residues. V lost 10 bases to trimming and J lost 1 base, with 15 bases between them. The CDR3 DNA reads as TGTGCCACCGGAGCCGGGAGAGGCACAGATACGCAGTATTTT. Translation: CATGAGRGTDTQYF.

The chain couples TRBV4-1 to TRBJ2-1; TRBD2 matches 12 bases. V was clipped by 3 bases and J by 9 bases; unmatched bases: 9. Germline CDR1 MGHRA, CDR2 YSYEKL. The CDR3 consists of 16 residues. The CDR3 sequence is CASSQTSSGRAVEQFF. CDR3 sequence (DNA): TGCGCCAGCAGCCAGACTTCTAGCGGGAGGGCCGTTGAGCAGTTCTTC.

This clone was counted a few times. The chain joins TRBV6-2 or TRBV6-3 to TRBJ2-7; 8 bases line up with TRBD1. The CDR3 contains 15 residues. Germline V gives CDR1 MNHEY, CDR2 SVGEGT. V shed 6 bases and J 3 bases; nucleotides not matched to a gene: 10. The CDR3 is CASSRTGRQFYEQYF. The CDR3 DNA is TGTGCCAGCAGCCGGACAGGGAGGCAGTTCTACGAGCAGTACTTC.

The chain carries TRBV14 and TRBJ2-4; D gene uncertain. Germline loops: CDR1 SGHDN, CDR2 FVKESK. With 4 bases removed from V and 6 bases from J, the gap between germline ends came to 7 bases. The CDR3 spans 12 residues. The CDR3 sequence: CASSPVGNIQYF. The CDR3 DNA reads TGTGCCAGCAGCCCTGTTGGAAACATTCAGTACTTC.

The chain joins TRBV30 to TRBJ2-7; D might be TRBD2 (5 bases). The CDR3 loop spans 12 amino acids. From germline, CDR1 is GTSNPN and CDR2 SVGIG (reference sequence). V shed 3 bases and J shed 4 bases, with 10 bases lying between them. The CDR3, as DNA: TGTGCCTGGAGCTCTAGCTGGTACGAGCAGTACTTC. Amino acids: CAWSSSWYEQYF. The full variable domain, completed using reference TRBV30 and TRBJ2-7, is SQTIHQWPATLVQPVGSPLSLECTVEGTSNPNLYWYRQAAGRGLQLLFYSVGIGQISSEVPQNLSASRPQDRQFILSSKKLLLSDSGFYLCAWSSSWYEQYFGPGTRLTVT.

V usage is TRBV4-3 and J usage is TRBJ2-7; no firm D call. Trimming pared 1 base from V and 7 bases from J, leaving 14 bases between. The germline CDR1 and CDR2 sequences are LGHNA and YSLEER. The CDR3 consists of 14 residues. The CDR3 region is CASSQGDRAREQYF. For the CDR3, the DNA is TGCGCCAGCAGCCAAGGTGATAGGGCTAGGGAGCAGTACTTC.

This clone was seen a handful of times. This chain connects TRBV2 to TRBJ2-7; TRBD2 matches 10 bases. The length of the CDR3 is 15 residues. The V and J ends lost 7 bases and 2 bases, in that order; junction bases with no gene match: 8. Germline-derived CDR1 and CDR2 are SNHLY and FYNNEI. CDR3 residues: CASTRKREGPYEQYF. The CDR3 nucleotides are TGTGCCAGCACTAGGAAGCGGGAGGGCCCCTACGAGCAGTACTTC.

The rearrangement links TRBV5-1 to TRBJ1-6; a weak D match, TRBD1 (6 bases). The germline gives CDR1 SGHRS, CDR2 YFSETQ. Trimming took 3 bases from V and 9 from J, leaving 16 bases between them. The CDR3 has 15 residues. The CDR3 loop reads CASSSDRATGSPLHF. CDR3 in DNA: TGCGCCAGCAGCTCGGACAGAGCCACCGGTTCACCCCTCCACTTT. The full variable domain, completed using reference TRBV5-1 and TRBJ1-6, is KAGVTQTPRYLIKTRGQQVTLSCSPISGHRSVSWYQQTPGQGLQFLFEYFSETQRNKGNFPGRFSGRQFSNSRSEMNVSTLELGDSALYLCASSSDRATGSPLHFGNGTRLTVT.

This clone showed up just a few times. The chain combines TRBV6-6 with TRBJ2-7; D may match TRBD1 or TRBD2 (5 bases each). CDR1 is MNHNY and CDR2 is SVGAGI in the germline V gene (reference sequence). Trimming shortened V by 2 bases and J by 6 bases, and 8 bases separated the two germline ends. The CDR3 totals 12 residues. The CDR3 coding sequence is TGTGCCAGCAGTTACGGGGCGGGCGAGCAGTACTTC. This encodes CASSYGAGEQYF.

The gene calls are TRBV5-1 and TRBJ2-3, with D possibly being TRBD2 (6 bases). V lost 2 bases, J lost 5 bases, and 18 bases lay in between. Germline V lookup: CDR1 SGHRS, CDR2 YFSETQ. The CDR3 runs 16 residues. CDR3 sequence: CASSFTGDGSVDTQYF. The CDR3 coding sequence is TGCGCCAGCAGCTTCACGGGGGACGGCTCCGTAGATACGCAGTATTTT.

This clone has only a few counts. The chain is built from TRBV10-3 and TRBJ2-2, with TRBD2 identical over 10 bases. After removal of 2 bases from V and 7 bases from J, the junction contained 13 bases not matched to a gene. Germline CDR1 ENHRY, CDR2 SYGVKD. The CDR3 runs to 18 residues. The CDR3, as DNA: TGTGCCATCAGTGAGACAATAGACAGCGGGAGGGGAAACGGGGAGCTGTTTTTT. Translated: CAISETIDSGRGNGELFF.